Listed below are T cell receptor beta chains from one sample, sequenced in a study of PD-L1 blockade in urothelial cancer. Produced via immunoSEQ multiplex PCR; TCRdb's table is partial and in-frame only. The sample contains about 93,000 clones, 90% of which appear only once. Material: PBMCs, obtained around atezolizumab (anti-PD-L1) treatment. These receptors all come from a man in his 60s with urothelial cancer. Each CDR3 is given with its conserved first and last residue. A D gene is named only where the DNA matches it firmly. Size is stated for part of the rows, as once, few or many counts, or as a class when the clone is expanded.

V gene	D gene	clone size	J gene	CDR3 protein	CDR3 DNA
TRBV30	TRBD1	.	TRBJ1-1	CAWSTPGGMNTEAFF	TGTGCCTGGAGTACCCCAGGGGGAATGAACACTGAAGCTTTCTTT
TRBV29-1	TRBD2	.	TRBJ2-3	CSGRGVGGGTDTQYF	TGCAGCGGAAGAGGGGTTGGGGGGGGAACAGATACGCAGTATTTT
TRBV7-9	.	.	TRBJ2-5	CASSLGVPGGETQYF	TGTGCCAGCAGCTTAGGGGTACCAGGAGGGGAGACCCAGTACTTC
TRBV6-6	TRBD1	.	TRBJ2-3	CASLRGRSSGDTQYF	TGTGCCAGCTTAAGGGGGCGGTCCTCCGGGGATACGCAGTATTTT
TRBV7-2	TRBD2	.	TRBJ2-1	CASSLAGGRPNEQFF	TGTGCCAGCAGCTTAGCGGGCGGGAGGCCCAATGAGCAGTTCTTC
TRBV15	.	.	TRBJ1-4	CATSRDRNEKLFF	TGTGCCACCAGCAGAGACAGAAATGAAAAACTGTTTTTT
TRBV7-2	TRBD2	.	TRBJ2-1	CASRLAGGSSNEQFF	TGTGCCAGCAGGTTAGCGGGGGGGTCTAGCAATGAGCAGTTCTTC
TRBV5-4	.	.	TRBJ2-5	CASSLAGGLETQYF	TGTGCCAGCAGCTTGGCCGGGGGTTTGGAGACCCAGTACTTC
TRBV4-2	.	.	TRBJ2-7	CASSQVAGTYEQYF	TGTGCCAGCAGCCAAGTTGCAGGGACCTACGAGCAGTACTTC
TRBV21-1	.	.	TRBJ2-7	CASSPRLRSAQQYF	TGTGCCAGCAGCCCCCGTCTTCGGTCCGCACAGCAGTACTTC
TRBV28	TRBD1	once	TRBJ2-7	CASTPGTGYEQYF	TGTGCCAGCACACCCGGGACAGGGTACGAGCAGTACTTC
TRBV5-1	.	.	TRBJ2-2	CASSFDFPTGELFF	TGCGCCAGCAGCTTCGACTTCCCCACCGGGGAGCTGTTTTTT
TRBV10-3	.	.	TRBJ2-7	CAISEAGAGLYEQYF	TGTGCCATCAGTGAGGCTGGGGCAGGCCTCTACGAGCAGTACTTC
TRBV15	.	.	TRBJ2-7	CATSRAGAGDEQYF	TGTGCCACCAGCAGAGCCGGAGCCGGAGACGAGCAGTACTTC
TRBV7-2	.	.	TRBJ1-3	CASKEQGAGNTIYF	TGTGCCAGCAAAGAACAGGGAGCTGGAAACACCATATATTTT
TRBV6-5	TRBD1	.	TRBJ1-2	CASSGGQGGYTF	TGTGCCAGCAGCGGCGGACAGGGCGGCTACACCTTC
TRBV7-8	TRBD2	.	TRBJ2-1	CASSSTTRGGASYEQFF	TGTGCCAGCAGCTCAACGACTCGGGGGGGCGCGAGCTATGAGCAGTTCTTC
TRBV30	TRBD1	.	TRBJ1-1	CAWSGTGQTIRREAFF	TGTGCCTGGAGTGGGACAGGACAGACGATACGACGTGAAGCTTTCTTT
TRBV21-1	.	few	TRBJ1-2	CASSKEGEAYGYTF	TGTGCCAGCAGCAAAGAAGGAGAGGCGTATGGCTACACCTTC
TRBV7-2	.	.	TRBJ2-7	CASSSAYEQYF	TGTGCCAGCAGCTCGGCCTACGAGCAGTACTTC
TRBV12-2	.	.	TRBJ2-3	CASRFCGRQTPSTDTQYF	TGTGCAAGTCGCTTTTGCGGGAGGCAAACCCCTAGCACAGATACGCAGTATTTT
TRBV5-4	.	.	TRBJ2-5	CASSLTYSGVGETQYF	TGTGCCAGCAGCTTGACGTATAGCGGCGTAGGCGAGACCCAGTACTTC
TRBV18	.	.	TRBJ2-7	CASSATGNHEQYF	TGTGCCAGCTCAGCCACGGGAAACCACGAGCAGTACTTC
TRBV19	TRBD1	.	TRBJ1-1	CASSIRDSPNTEAFF	TGTGCCAGTAGTATCCGGGACAGTCCGAACACTGAAGCTTTCTTT
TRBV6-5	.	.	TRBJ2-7	CASSYQSQRGYEQYF	TGTGCCAGCAGTTACCAAAGTCAGCGTGGCTACGAGCAGTACTTC
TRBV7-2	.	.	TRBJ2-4	CASSLAAGTKNIQYF	TGTGCCAGCAGCTTAGCGGCGGGAACCAAAAACATTCAGTACTTC
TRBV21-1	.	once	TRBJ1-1	CASETGVRTEAFF	TGTGCCAGCGAGACAGGGGTGAGGACTGAAGCTTTCTTT
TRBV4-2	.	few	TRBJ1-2	CASSVRQEILYGYTF	TGTGCCAGCAGCGTTAGACAGGAAATCCTCTATGGCTACACCTTC
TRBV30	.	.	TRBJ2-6	CAWSVWHSGANVLTF	TGTGCCTGGAGTGTATGGCACTCTGGGGCCAACGTCCTGACTTTC
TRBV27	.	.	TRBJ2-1	CASSPLAVSFGGEQFF	TGTGCCAGCAGTCCCTTAGCGGTCTCCTTTGGGGGTGAGCAGTTCTTC
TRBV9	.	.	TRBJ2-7	CASSVEAGISSYEQYF	TGTGCCAGCAGCGTAGAGGCAGGCATTAGCTCCTACGAGCAGTACTTC
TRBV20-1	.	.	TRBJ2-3	CSARDRTRQYF	TGCAGTGCTAGAGACAGGACAAGGCAGTATTTT
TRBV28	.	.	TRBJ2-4	CASSLSSLAKNIQYF	TGTGCCAGCAGTTTAAGTTCACTCGCCAAAAACATTCAGTACTTC
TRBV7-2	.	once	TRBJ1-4	CASSRRFNEKLFF	TGTGCCAGCAGCCGCCGGTTTAATGAAAAACTGTTTTTT
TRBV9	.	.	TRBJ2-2	CASSVVGANTGELFF	TGTGCCAGCAGCGTAGTCGGGGCGAACACCGGGGAGCTGTTTTTT
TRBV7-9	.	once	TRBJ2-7	CASSSGQPGVEQYF	TGTGCCAGCAGTTCCGGACAGCCGGGTGTCGAGCAGTACTTC
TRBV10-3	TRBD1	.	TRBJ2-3	CAISELGTGDDTDTQYF	TGTGCCATCAGTGAGCTCGGGACAGGGGATGACACAGATACGCAGTATTTT
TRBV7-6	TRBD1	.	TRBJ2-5	CASSSRDRGPQYF	TGTGCCAGCAGCAGCCGGGACAGGGGGCCCCAGTACTTC
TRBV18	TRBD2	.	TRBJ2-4	CASSPGLAGNGNIQYF	TGTGCCAGCTCACCAGGACTAGCGGGGAATGGAAACATTCAGTACTTC
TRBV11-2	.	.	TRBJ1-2	CASSRYRSDGYTF	TGTGCCAGCAGCCGCTACAGGTCTGATGGCTACACCTTC
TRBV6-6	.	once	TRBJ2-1	CASIRQGPYNEQFF	TGTGCCAGCATAAGGCAGGGGCCCTACAATGAGCAGTTCTTC
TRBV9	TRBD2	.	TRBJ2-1	CASNRVVGGLAGGPNEQFF	TGTGCCAGCAACCGTGTTGTTGGGGGACTAGCGGGAGGGCCCAATGAGCAGTTCTTC
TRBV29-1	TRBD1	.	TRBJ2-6	CSVRVGQATGQANVLTF	TGCAGCGTCCGGGTTGGACAGGCCACGGGACAGGCCAACGTCCTGACTTTC
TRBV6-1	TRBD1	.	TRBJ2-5	CASSQGAGGTQYF	TGTGCCAGCAGTCAGGGGGCTGGGGGGACCCAGTACTTC
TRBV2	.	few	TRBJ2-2	CASRDFSSTGELFF	TGTGCCAGCCGGGACTTCTCTTCCACCGGGGAGCTGTTTTTT
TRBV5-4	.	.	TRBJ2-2	CASSNPGQTNTGELFF	TGTGCCAGCAGCAACCCGGGACAAACGAACACCGGGGAGCTGTTTTTT
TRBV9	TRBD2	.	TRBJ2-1	CASSVTSSGVYEQFF	TGTGCCAGCAGCGTTACGTCTAGCGGGGTCTATGAGCAGTTCTTC
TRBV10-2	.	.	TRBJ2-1	CASSESGWSFRGEQFF	TGCGCCAGCAGTGAGTCAGGTTGGAGCTTCCGAGGTGAGCAGTTCTTC
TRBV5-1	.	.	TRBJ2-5	CASITLGSGLQETQYF	TGCGCCAGCATCACCCTGGGATCAGGGCTACAAGAGACCCAGTACTTC
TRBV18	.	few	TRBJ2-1	CASSPRTKARNEQFF	TGTGCCAGCTCACCCCGGACTAAGGCCCGCAATGAGCAGTTCTTC
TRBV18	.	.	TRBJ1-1	CASSPESGGTEAFF	TGTGCCAGCTCGCCTGAGAGTGGCGGCACTGAAGCTTTCTTT
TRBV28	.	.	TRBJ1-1	CASRALQGDTEAFF	TGTGCCAGCAGGGCTTTACAGGGTGACACTGAAGCTTTCTTT
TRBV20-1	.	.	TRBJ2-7	CSAMPRYEQYF	TGCAGTGCCATGCCGCGCTACGAGCAGTACTTC
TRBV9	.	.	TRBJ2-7	CASSGTDTYEQYF	TGTGCCAGCAGCGGCACAGACACCTACGAGCAGTACTTC